Below, one T cell receptor beta chain is given with its context. This sample stems from a study of T cell clones after liver transplantation. Study in general: Without induction therapy, subjects received standard immunosuppression until 12-24 months post-transplant. Tolerance: complete withdrawal held at least one year, liver enzymes staying within twice normal.

The germline CDR1 and CDR2 sequences are ENHRY and SYGVKD. V was clipped by 6 bases and J by 3 bases; unmatched bases: 4. CDR3 size: 14 residues. Profiling relied on immunoSEQ multiplex PCR, and the TCRdb table lists in-frame clones only, not all of them. In the table there are approximately 71,000 clones, 90% to 95% of which are singletons. Source: CD4+ T cells from blood, taken less than 27 months after liver transplant. The V call is TRBV10-3, the J call TRBJ1-5; 8 nucleotides match TRBD1. The clonotype originates from a human patient who received a liver transplant. Some of the T cells might come from the graft donor. CDR3 in DNA: TGTGCCATCAGGCAGACAGGGGACAATCAGCCCCAGCATTTT. Amino acid sequence: CAIRQTGDNQPQHF.